The clone carrying this TCR beta chain was seen more than once but under ten times. Its specificity is unknown. The entirety of the isolated RNA underwent reverse transcription, so expressed TCRB transcripts were sequenced. This table comes from immunoSEQ multiplex PCR, and its TCRdb copy is limited to in-frame clones, with some not included. The sample records approximately 470,000 clones, 30% being singletons. This sample was taken from a study of beta chain features in type 1 diabetes. Study-level information: In all, about 100,000,000 sorted cells from all samples were analyzed. Study-wide results and caveats: Researchers could not determine here whether HLA type influences TCRB rearrangement. PCR might show a preference for shorter templates, equally across patients and controls. Insertions were fewer and deletions more numerous at VDJ junctions in type 1 diabetes patients.

The CDR3 contains 14 residues. Per germline, CDR1 SQVTM and CDR2 ANQGSEA. With 4 bases removed from V and 4 bases from J, the gap between germline ends came to 13 bases. The chain uses TRBV29-1 and TRBJ2-2; D possibly corresponds to TRBD1 (5 bases). The origin of this receptor is a man younger than 35 in good health. The source material was naive CD4+ T cells from blood. The CDR3 bases are TGCAGCGTTGTTCACAGGACGGGCACCGGGGAGCTGTTTTTT. Its protein is CSVVHRTGTGELFF.